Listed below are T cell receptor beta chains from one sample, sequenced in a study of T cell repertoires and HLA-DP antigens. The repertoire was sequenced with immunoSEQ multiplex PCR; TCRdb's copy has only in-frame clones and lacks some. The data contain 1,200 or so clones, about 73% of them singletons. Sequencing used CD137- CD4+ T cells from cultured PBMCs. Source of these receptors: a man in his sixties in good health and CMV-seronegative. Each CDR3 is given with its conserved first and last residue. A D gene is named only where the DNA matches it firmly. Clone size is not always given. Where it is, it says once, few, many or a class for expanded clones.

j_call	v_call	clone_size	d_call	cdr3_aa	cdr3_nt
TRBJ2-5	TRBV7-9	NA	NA	CASSMGREQETQYF	TGTGCCAGCAGCATGGGACGCGAGCAAGAGACCCAGTACTTC
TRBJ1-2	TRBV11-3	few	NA	CASSLEISGYTF	TGTGCCAGCAGCTTAGAGATAAGCGGCTACACCTTC
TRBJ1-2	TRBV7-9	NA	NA	CASSGRTGLGYTF	TGTGCCAGCAGCGGGAGGACCGGTCTTGGCTACACCTTC
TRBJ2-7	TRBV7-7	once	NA	CASSSNDGSYEQYF	TGTGCCAGCAGCTCTAACGACGGCTCCTACGAGCAGTACTTC
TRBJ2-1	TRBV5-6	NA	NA	CASSRLNYNEQFF	TGTGCCAGCAGCCGGCTTAACTACAATGAGCAGTTCTTC
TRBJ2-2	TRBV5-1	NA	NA	CASSLNANTGELFF	TGCGCCAGCAGCTTGAACGCGAACACCGGGGAGCTGTTTTTT
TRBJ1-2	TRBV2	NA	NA	CASTLSHYGYTF	TGTGCCAGCACCCTGTCCCACTATGGCTACACCTTC
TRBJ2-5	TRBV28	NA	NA	CASGIRTQYF	TGTGCCAGCGGCATTCGGACCCAGTACTTC
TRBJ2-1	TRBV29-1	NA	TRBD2	CSVVSGSSHEQFF	TGCAGCGTTGTGAGCGGGAGCTCGCATGAGCAGTTCTTC
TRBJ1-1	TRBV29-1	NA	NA	CSVGRVNTEAFF	TGCAGCGTTGGAAGGGTGAACACTGAAGCTTTCTTT
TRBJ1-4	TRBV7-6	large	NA	CASSIDRNEKLFF	TGTGCCAGCAGCATAGATCGTAATGAAAAACTGTTTTTT
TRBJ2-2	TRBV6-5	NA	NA	CASGEYTGELFF	TGTGCCAGCGGCGAGTACACCGGGGAGCTGTTTTTT
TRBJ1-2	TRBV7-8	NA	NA	CASSLEISGYTF	TGTGCCAGCAGCTTAGAGATAAGCGGCTACACCTTC
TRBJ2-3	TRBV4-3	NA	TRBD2	CASSQGGGTIHTDTQYF	TGCGCCAGCAGCCAAGGAGGAGGGACTATCCACACAGATACGCAGTATTTT
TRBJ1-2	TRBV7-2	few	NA	CASSLSSVNYGYTF	TGTGCCAGCAGCTTATCGTCCGTAAACTATGGCTACACCTTC
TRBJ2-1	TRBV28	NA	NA	CASSVRGFSYNEQFF	TGTGCCAGCAGTGTACGGGGGTTCTCCTACAATGAGCAGTTCTTC
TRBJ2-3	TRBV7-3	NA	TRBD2	CASSPLAGGSTDTQYF	TGTGCCAGCAGCCCATTAGCGGGAGGAAGCACAGATACGCAGTATTTT
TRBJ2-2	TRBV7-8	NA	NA	CASSLAGNTGELFF	TGTGCCAGCAGCTTGGCTGGGAATACCGGGGAGCTGTTTTTT
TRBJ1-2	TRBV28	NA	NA	CASSQGIFFYGYTF	TGTGCCAGCAGCCAGGGAATTTTCTTCTATGGCTACACCTTC
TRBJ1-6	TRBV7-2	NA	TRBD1	CASSPQGQTSSPLHF	TGTGCCAGCAGCCCCCAGGGACAGACGAGTTCACCCCTCCACTTT
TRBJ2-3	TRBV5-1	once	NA	CASSLGGPEDTQYF	TGCGCCAGCAGCTTGGGGGGGCCGGAAGATACGCAGTATTTT
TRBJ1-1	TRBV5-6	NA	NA	CASSVYINTNTEAFF	TGTGCCAGCAGCGTGTACATCAATACCAACACTGAAGCTTTCTTT
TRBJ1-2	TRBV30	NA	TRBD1	CAWSRDRPYGYTF	TGTGCCTGGAGCCGGGACAGGCCCTATGGCTACACCTTC
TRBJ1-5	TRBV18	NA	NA	CASSPKGLYSNQPQHF	TGTGCCAGCTCACCAAAGGGCCTGTATAGCAATCAGCCCCAGCATTTT
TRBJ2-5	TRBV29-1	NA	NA	CSATRGTKETQYF	TGCAGCGCCACACGGGGAACCAAAGAGACCCAGTACTTC
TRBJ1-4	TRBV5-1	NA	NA	CASSPDLDEKLFF	TGCGCCAGCAGCCCGGACCTGGATGAAAAACTGTTTTTT
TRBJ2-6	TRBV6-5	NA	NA	CASSRTESGANVLTF	TGTGCCAGCAGCCGGACTGAGTCTGGGGCCAACGTCCTGACTTTC
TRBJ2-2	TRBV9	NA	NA	CASSVEGQGLGTGELFF	TGTGCCAGCAGCGTAGAGGGCCAGGGCCTGGGAACCGGGGAGCTGTTTTTT
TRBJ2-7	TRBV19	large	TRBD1	CASRPTGGSYEQYF	TGTGCCAGTAGGCCGACAGGGGGTTCCTACGAGCAGTACTTC
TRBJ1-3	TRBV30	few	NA	CAMHRSGNTIYF	TGTGCCATGCACCGCTCTGGAAACACCATATATTTT
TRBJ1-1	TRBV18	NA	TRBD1	CASSAQLSDRGLTEAFF	TGTGCCAGCTCGGCCCAACTATCCGACAGGGGGCTTACTGAAGCTTTCTTT
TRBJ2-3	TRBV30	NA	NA	CASRTSTDTQYF	TGTGCCTCCAGGACTTCCACAGATACGCAGTATTTT
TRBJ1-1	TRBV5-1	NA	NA	CASSLELGSNTEAFF	TGCGCCAGCAGCTTGGAGCTGGGCTCGAACACTGAAGCTTTCTTT
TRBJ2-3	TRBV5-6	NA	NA	CASSLWIVPDTQYF	TGTGCCAGCAGCTTGTGGATTGTGCCAGATACGCAGTATTTT
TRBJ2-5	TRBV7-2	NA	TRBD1	CASSLGTGGKTQYF	TGTGCCAGCAGCTTAGGAACAGGGGGCAAGACCCAGTACTTC
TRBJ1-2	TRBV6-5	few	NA	CASTPGKFYGYTF	TGTGCCAGCACACCAGGGAAATTCTATGGCTACACCTTC
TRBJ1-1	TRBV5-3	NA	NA	CASSLDRRVNTEAFF	TGTGCCAGCAGCTTGGATCGCCGGGTGAACACTGAAGCTTTCTTT
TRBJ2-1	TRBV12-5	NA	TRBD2	CASGLTRLAGYNEQFF	TGTGCTAGTGGTTTGACACGACTAGCGGGCTACAATGAGCAGTTCTTC